These 31 T cell receptor beta chains originate from one sample sequenced in a study of control samples from healthy donors and cancer patients. TCRdb's table, derived via immunoSEQ multiplex PCR, lists solely in-frame clones and lacks some. The sample includes some 120,000 clones, about nine tenths seen only once; the top ten take 2.5%. The specimen sequenced was blood. The receptors shown here come from a man between 18 and 29 years old in good health.

This clone has only a few counts. V gene TRBV10-3 combines with J gene TRBJ2-7; D unclear. The CDR3 consists of 13 residues. The V gene lost 6 bases and the J gene lost 3 bases, with 12 bases spanning the gap. The V gene's germline CDR1 is ENHRY and CDR2 SYGVKD. CDR3 sequence: CAIRTGPLYEQYF. CDR3 DNA sequence: TGTGCCATCAGAACTGGACCCCTCTACGAGCAGTACTTC.

This clone was counted once. The chain couples TRBV4-1 to TRBJ1-2, with TRBD1 identical over 8 bases. CDR3 length: 15 amino acids. The junction had 10 bases not matched to a gene; V was cut back by 4 bases and J by 6 bases. Germline V gene sequence: CDR1 MGHRA, CDR2 YSYEKL. In DNA form, the CDR3 reads TGCGCCAGCAGCCCGCCAATCCAGGGGGCCGATGGCTACACCTTC. It codes for CASSPPIQGADGYTF.

The J gene is TRBJ1-5, the V gene TRBV5-1; 8 bases agree with TRBD1. The V segment lost 0 bases and the J segment 1 base; nucleotides outside the gene matches: 3. This CDR3 has 16 amino acids. Germline V gene data show CDR1 as SGHRS and CDR2 as YFSETQ. CDR3 DNA: TGCGCCAGCAGCTTGGACGGGACAGGAAGCAATCAGCCCCAGCATTTT. Its protein product is CASSLDGTGSNQPQHF.

V usage is TRBV5-1 and J usage is TRBJ1-6; maybe TRBD1 (6 bases). CDR3 length: 13 amino acids. The V end was cut by 8 bases, the J end by 7 bases, with 13 bases between. Germline V gene sequence: CDR1 SGHRS, CDR2 YFSETQ. CDR3: CASSQQGNSPLHF. Written as DNA, the CDR3 is TGCGCCAGTTCACAGCAGGGGAATTCACCCCTCCACTTT.

On this clone itself: One end of the junction does not line up with germline, which may come from a read error. This rearrangement joins TRBV24-1 to TRBJ2-5; D is unclear. Germline V gene sequence: CDR1 KGHDR, CDR2 SFDVKD. The CDR3 has 13 residues. The CDR3 region is CATSDGPLETQYF. Here the CDR3 DNA reads TGTGCGACCAGTGACGGGCCTCTAGAGACCCAGTACTTC.

This rearrangement joins TRBV7-9 to TRBJ1-5; D call uncertain. The CDR3 totals 13 residues. The germline CDR1 and CDR2 sequences are SEHNR and FQNEAQ (reference sequence). Deletions cut 4 bases from V and 0 bases from J, with 4 bases between. The CDR3 DNA is TGTGCCAGCAGCTACATTAGCAATCAGCCCCAGCATTTT. Amino acid sequence: CASSYISNQPQHF.

This clone has just a few counts. The chain carries TRBV4-1 and TRBJ1-6, with unresolved D. Germline V gene data show CDR1 as MGHRA and CDR2 as YSYEKL. The CDR3 covers 17 residues. With 3 bases removed from V and 6 bases from J, the gap between germline ends came to 18 bases. CDR3 region: CASSHGGMAHGNSPLHF. The CDR3 DNA reads as TGCGCCAGCAGCCACGGTGGGATGGCGCACGGTAATTCACCCCTCCACTTT.

This chain links TRBV7-3 with TRBJ2-3; TRBD1 is a possible D gene (6 bases). V dropped 2 bases and J dropped 1 base, with 10 bases sitting between them. This CDR3 spans 15 amino acids. In germline, CDR1 is SGHTA, CDR2 FQGTGA. The CDR3 nucleotides are TGTGCCAGCAGCTTATCAGGGGCGCGCACAGATACGCAGTATTTT. Translating gives CASSLSGARTDTQYF.

The CDR3 sequence: CASSVVVGWTVNQPQHF. The CDR3 nucleotides are TGTGCCAGCAGCGTAGTGGTAGGGTGGACGGTCAATCAGCCCCAGCATTTT. This rearrangement joins TRBV9 to TRBJ1-5; D call uncertain. The germline V and J ends were trimmed by 0 bases and 3 bases, with 16 bases remaining between them. There are 17 residues in the CDR3. Germline V lookup: CDR1 SGDLS, CDR2 YYNGEE. Combining the CDR3 with reference TRBV9 and TRBJ1-5 gives the whole variable domain DSGVTQTPKHLITATGQRVTLRCSPRSGDLSVYWYQQSLDQGLQFLIQYYNGEERAKGNILERFSAQQFPDLHSELNLSSLELGDSALYFCASSVVVGWTVNQPQHFGDGTRLSIL.

The chain employs TRBV11-2 and TRBJ2-5; 8 positions agree with TRBD2. Germline V gives CDR1 SGHAT, CDR2 FQNNGV. V was pared by 6 bases and J by 4 bases, with 7 bases of the junction left unmatched. The CDR3 extends over 14 amino acids. In DNA form, the CDR3 reads TGTGCCAGCAGGCTCCGGGGGGGTGGAGAGACCCAGTACTTC. Its protein is CASRLRGGGETQYF. Looking up the rest from reference TRBV11-2 and TRBJ2-5 gives the full variable domain: EAGVAQSPRYKIIEKRQSVAFWCNPISGHATLYWYQQILGQGPKLLIQFQNNGVVDDSQLPKDRFSAERLKGVDSTLKIQPAKLEDSAVYLCASRLRGGGETQYFGPGTRLLVL.

V usage is TRBV11-1 and J usage is TRBJ2-3; 7 bases map to TRBD2. After removal of 5 bases from V and 6 bases from J, the junction contained 8 bases not matched to a gene. Germline loops: CDR1 SGHAT, CDR2 FQDESV (reference sequence). The CDR3 contains 14 residues. The DNA for the CDR3 is TGTGCCAGCAGCCAAGCGGGAAGGGCTGATACGCAGTATTTT. Its protein product is CASSQAGRADTQYF.

With regard to this clone: The sample holds other DNA sequences that translate to the same CDR3. The V call is TRBV14, the J call TRBJ2-1, with D perhaps TRBD2 (7 bases). CDR1 and CDR2 (germline): SGHDN, FVKESK. V lost 6 bases to trimming and J lost 1 base, with 13 bases between them. CDR3 length: 15 residues. Here the CDR3 reads CASSLQGGSYNEQFF. Here the CDR3 DNA reads TGTGCCAGCAGTCTACAGGGAGGGTCCTACAATGAGCAGTTCTTC.

V and J are TRBV7-3 and TRBJ2-3, with D perhaps TRBD1 (6 bases). The CDR3 spans 13 residues. Trimming shortened V by 4 bases and J by 6 bases, and 11 bases separated the two germline ends. Germline assignment: CDR1 SGHTA and CDR2 FQGTGA. CDR3 sequence (DNA): TGTGCCAGCAGCTCCGGCAGGGGTGATACGCAGTATTTT. Translated: CASSSGRGDTQYF.

CDR3 loop: CASSLSSGGRSEKLFF. The CDR3 DNA sequence: TGTGCCAGCAGCTTATCTTCAGGAGGCCGGAGTGAAAAACTGTTTTTT. This chain connects TRBV11-2 to TRBJ1-4; no definite D call. The V end was cut by 2 bases, the J end by 7 bases, with 17 bases between. The CDR3 is 16 amino acids. Germline CDR1 reads SGHAT; CDR2 reads FQNNGV.

The chain couples TRBV4-1 to TRBJ2-3; unclear D gene. Trimming shortened V by 1 base and J by 2 bases, and 10 bases separated the two germline ends. Per germline, CDR1 MGHRA and CDR2 YSYEKL. The CDR3 runs 15 residues. The CDR3 protein is CASSQVRSVTDTQYF. Written as DNA, the CDR3 is TGCGCCAGCAGCCAAGTCCGAAGCGTCACAGATACGCAGTATTTT.

The chain links TRBV7-9 to TRBJ2-5, with 10 nucleotides matching TRBD2. This CDR3 has 15 residues. In germline, CDR1 is SEHNR, CDR2 FQNEAQ (reference sequence). V shed 1 base, J shed 6 bases, and the junction held 5 bases outside the gene matches. The CDR3 DNA follows: TGTGCCAGCAGCTTAGTCCTAGCGGGAGTGAAGACCCAGTACTTC. It specifies CASSLVLAGVKTQYF.

The chain joins TRBV29-1 to TRBJ2-5, with no clear D. The CDR3 contains 11 residues. Germline CDR1 reads SQVTM; CDR2 reads ANQGSEA. Trimming pared 8 bases from V and 5 bases from J, leaving 12 bases between. The CDR3 sequence: CSILPRETQYF. Here the CDR3 DNA reads TGCAGCATCCTCCCCCGGGAGACCCAGTACTTC.

The rearrangement links TRBV7-2 to TRBJ2-7; tentative D call: TRBD1 (5 bases). Trimming left V 5 bases short and J 2 bases short, with 13 bases between. In germline, CDR1 is SGHTA, CDR2 FQGNSA. CDR3 length equals 14 residues. CDR3 sequence (DNA): TGTGCCAGCAGCCCCTCCCCAGGGCCCTACGAGCAGTACTTC. It specifies CASSPSPGPYEQYF. The whole variable domain, remainder taken from reference TRBV7-2 and TRBJ2-7, is GAGVSQSPSNKVTEKGKDVELRCDPISGHTALYWYRQSLGQGLEFLIYFQGNSAPDKSGLPSDRFSAERTGGSVSTLTIQRTQQEDSAVYLCASSPSPGPYEQYFGPGTRLTVT.

The V and J genes are TRBV28 and TRBJ2-1; either TRBD1 or TRBD2 may fit D (5 bases each). The V end was cut by 6 bases, the J end by 9 bases, with 15 bases between. The germline V gene has CDR1 MDHEN and CDR2 SYDVKM. The length of the CDR3 is 13 residues. CDR3 sequence: CASSLGTAGEQFF. Here the CDR3 DNA reads TGTGCCAGCAGCCTCGGGACGGCGGGTGAGCAGTTCTTC.

J is TRBJ1-5 and V is TRBV19; D remains unclear. Trimming removed 4 bases from V and 3 bases from J, with 16 bases in between. The CDR3 sequence is 16 residues long. Germline loops: CDR1 LNHDA, CDR2 SQIVND (reference sequence). DNA of the CDR3: TGTGCCAGTAGTAACGGACGGATGGGATACAATCAGCCCCAGCATTTT. Amino acid sequence: CASSNGRMGYNQPQHF.

V and J are TRBV18 and TRBJ1-1, with 7 bases matching TRBD1. V trimming: 0 bases; J trimming: 6 bases; junction bases outside the gene matches: 4. The CDR3 sequence is 14 residues long. Germline V gene sequence: CDR1 KGHSH, CDR2 LQKENI. The CDR3 protein is CASSPPTGSAEAFF. The CDR3 DNA is TGTGCCAGCTCACCACCGACAGGGAGCGCTGAAGCTTTCTTT.

This clone was seen only a few times. CDR3: CASSYSSRGRHEQYF. The CDR3 DNA reads TGTGCCAGCAGTTACTCCTCCAGGGGGCGTCACGAGCAGTACTTC. The chain employs TRBV6-6 and TRBJ2-7; TRBD1 matches 8 bases. There are 15 residues in the CDR3. Trimming cost V 0 bases and J 5 bases; bases outside gene matches: 6. Per germline, CDR1 MNHNY and CDR2 SVGAGI (reference sequence).

V gene TRBV2 combines with J gene TRBJ2-2; tentatively, D is TRBD1 (6 bases). Trimming pared 4 bases from V and 4 bases from J, leaving 10 bases between. CDR1 SNHLY and CDR2 FYNNEI come from the germline V gene. This CDR3 comprises 14 residues. The CDR3 DNA reads as TGTGCCAGCAGTGGGTCGACAGGCACCGGGGAGCTGTTTTTT. Translation gives CASSGSTGTGELFF.

The chain is built from TRBV30 and TRBJ2-3; D may correspond to TRBD1 or TRBD2 (6 bases each). The V gene's germline CDR1 is GTSNPN and CDR2 SVGIG (reference sequence). The CDR3 is made up of 16 amino acids. Trimming pared 2 bases from V and 0 bases from J, leaving 15 bases between. DNA for the CDR3: TGTGCCTGGAGTCCCGGGGGCTCGACTAGCACAGATACGCAGTATTTT. It encodes CAWSPGGSTSTDTQYF.

This clone appeared a single time. The genes are TRBV28 and TRBJ2-5; possible D gene TRBD1, 5 bases. CDR1 is MDHEN, CDR2 SYDVKM, per germline. V was pared by 2 bases and J by 2 bases, with 15 bases between. The CDR3 is made up of 16 amino acids. CDR3 amino acids: CASSLPKDSIQETQYF. The CDR3 coding sequence is TGTGCCAGCAGTTTACCGAAAGACAGCATACAAGAGACCCAGTACTTC.

The chain is built from TRBV6-1 and TRBJ2-2, with 7 positions matching TRBD1. The CDR3 is 14 amino acids. Germline V CDR1 and CDR2: MNHNS, SASEGT. V dropped 3 bases and J dropped 7; count of bases not matched to a gene: 5. The CDR3 sequence: CASSDQGVSGELFF. The CDR3, as DNA: TGTGCCAGCAGTGACCAGGGGGTCAGCGGGGAGCTGTTTTTT.

The chain recombines TRBV11-2 with TRBJ1-5; TRBD1 is a possible D gene (5 bases). The germline V and J ends were trimmed by 5 bases and 4 bases, with 21 bases remaining between them. There are 17 residues in the CDR3. CDR1 and CDR2 (germline): SGHAT, FQNNGV. CDR3 DNA sequence: TGTGCCAGCAGCCCCGGCGGCTACAGGACCCGAAATCAGCCCCAGCATTTT. This translates into CASSPGGYRTRNQPQHF.

The chain couples TRBV5-4 to TRBJ2-1; 10 nucleotides line up with TRBD2. The CDR3 has 16 amino acids. CDR1 and CDR2 (germline): SGHNT, YYREEE (reference sequence). The junction had 6 bases not matched to a gene; V was cut back by 3 bases and J by 3 bases. Here the CDR3 DNA reads TGTGCCAGCAGCTATACCGGGACTAGCGACTACAATGAGCAGTTCTTC. It codes for CASSYTGTSDYNEQFF. The full variable domain, in which reference TRBV5-4 and TRBJ2-1 provide the parts outside the CDR3, is ETGVTQSPTHLIKTRGQQVTLRCSSQSGHNTVSWYQQALGQGPQFIFQYYREEENGRGNFPPRFSGLQFPNYSSELNVNALELDDSALYLCASSYTGTSDYNEQFFGPGTRLTVL.

The J gene is TRBJ1-3, the V gene TRBV19; weak D call: TRBD1 (6 bases). The germline V and J ends were trimmed by 5 bases and 2 bases, with 10 bases remaining between them. CDR1 LNHDA and CDR2 SQIVND come from the germline V gene (reference sequence). The CDR3 sequence is 14 residues long. The chain's CDR3 is CASSDRSAGNTIYF. The CDR3 DNA sequence: TGTGCCAGTAGTGACAGGTCTGCTGGAAACACCATATATTTT.

This clone showed up just once. The V and J genes are TRBV29-1 and TRBJ2-3, with a weak D call TRBD1 (6 bases). With 7 bases removed from V and 5 bases from J, the gap between germline ends came to 13 bases. This CDR3 region has 12 residues. The germline V gene encodes CDR1 SQVTM and CDR2 ANQGSEA. The CDR3 region has the DNA TGCAGCGGGGGGCAGGGAGAAGATACGCAGTATTTT. It yields the protein CSGGQGEDTQYF.

The V and J genes are TRBV30 and TRBJ2-1; D is unresolved. CDR3 length: 13 amino acids. V was cut by 0 bases and J by 9 bases, with 12 bases left in between. Per germline, CDR1 GTSNPN and CDR2 SVGIG (reference sequence). The DNA of the CDR3 is TGTGCCTGGAGTGTACCGACAAAGAGTGAGCAGTTCTTC. Its translation: CAWSVPTKSEQFF.